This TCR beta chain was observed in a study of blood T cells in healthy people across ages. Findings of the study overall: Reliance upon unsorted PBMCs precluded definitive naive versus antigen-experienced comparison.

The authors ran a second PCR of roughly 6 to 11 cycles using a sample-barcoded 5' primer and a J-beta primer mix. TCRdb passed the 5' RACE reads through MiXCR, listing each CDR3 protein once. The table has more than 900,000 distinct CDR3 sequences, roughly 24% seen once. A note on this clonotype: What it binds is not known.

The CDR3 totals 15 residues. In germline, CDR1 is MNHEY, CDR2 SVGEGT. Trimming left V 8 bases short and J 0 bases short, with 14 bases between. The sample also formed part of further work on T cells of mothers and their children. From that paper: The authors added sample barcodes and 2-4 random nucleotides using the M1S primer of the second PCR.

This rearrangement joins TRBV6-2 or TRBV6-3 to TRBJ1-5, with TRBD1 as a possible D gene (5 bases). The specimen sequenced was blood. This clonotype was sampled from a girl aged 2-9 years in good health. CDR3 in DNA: TGTGCCAGCTCCCGTGACAGCTATAGCAATCAGCCCCAGCATTTT. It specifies CASSRDSYSNQPQHF.